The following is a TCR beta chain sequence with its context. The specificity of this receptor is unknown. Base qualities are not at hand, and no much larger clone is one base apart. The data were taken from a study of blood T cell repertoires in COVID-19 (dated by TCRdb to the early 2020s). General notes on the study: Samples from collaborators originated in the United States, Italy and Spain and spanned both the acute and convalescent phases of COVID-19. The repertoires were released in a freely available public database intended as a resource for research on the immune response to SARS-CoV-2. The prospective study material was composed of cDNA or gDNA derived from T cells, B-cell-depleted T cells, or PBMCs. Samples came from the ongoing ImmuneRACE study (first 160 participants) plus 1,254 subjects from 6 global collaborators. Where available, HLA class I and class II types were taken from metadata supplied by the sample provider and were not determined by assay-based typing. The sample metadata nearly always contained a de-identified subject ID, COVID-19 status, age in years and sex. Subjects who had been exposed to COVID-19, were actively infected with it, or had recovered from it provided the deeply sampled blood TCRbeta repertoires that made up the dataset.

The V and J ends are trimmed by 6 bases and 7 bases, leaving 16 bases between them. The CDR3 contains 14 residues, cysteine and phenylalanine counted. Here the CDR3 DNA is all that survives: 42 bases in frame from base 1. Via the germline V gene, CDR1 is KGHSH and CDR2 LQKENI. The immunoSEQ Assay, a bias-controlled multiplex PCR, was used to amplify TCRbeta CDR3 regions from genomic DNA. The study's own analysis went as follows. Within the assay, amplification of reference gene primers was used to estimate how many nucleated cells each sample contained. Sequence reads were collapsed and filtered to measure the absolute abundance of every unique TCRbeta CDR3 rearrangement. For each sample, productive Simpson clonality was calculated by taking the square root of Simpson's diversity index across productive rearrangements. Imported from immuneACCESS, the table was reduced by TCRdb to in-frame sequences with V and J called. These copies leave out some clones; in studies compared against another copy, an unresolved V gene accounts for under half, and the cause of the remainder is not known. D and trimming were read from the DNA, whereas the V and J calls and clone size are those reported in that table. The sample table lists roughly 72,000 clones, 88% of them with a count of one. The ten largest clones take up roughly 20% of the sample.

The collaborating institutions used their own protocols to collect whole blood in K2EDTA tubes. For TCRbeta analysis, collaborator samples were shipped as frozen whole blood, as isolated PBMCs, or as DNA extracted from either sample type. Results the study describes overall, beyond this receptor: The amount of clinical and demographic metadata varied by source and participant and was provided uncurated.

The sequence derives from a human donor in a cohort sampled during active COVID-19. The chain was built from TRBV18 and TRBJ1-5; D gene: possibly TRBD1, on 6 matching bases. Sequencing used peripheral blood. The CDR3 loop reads CASSLDRGSQPQHF. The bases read TGTGCCAGCTCCCTGGACAGAGGAAGCCAGCCCCAGCATTTT. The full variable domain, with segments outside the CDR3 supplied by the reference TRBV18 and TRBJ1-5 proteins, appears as NAGVMQNPRHLVRRRGQEARLRCSPMKGHSHVYWYRQLPEEGLKFMVYLQKENIIDESGMPKERFSAEFPKEGPSILRIQQVVRGDSAAYFCASSLDRGSQPQHFGDGTRLSIL.